This TCR beta chain was sequenced for a study of shared clonotypes between healthy human individuals. Overall study context: For every donor, three CD4 naive, three CD4 memory, two CD8 naive and one CD8 memory plates were used. Study observations and caveats: Investigators expected sequencing depth to affect clonotype sharing among donors. Generally, naive subsets came out with larger estimated richness than memory subsets.

Trimming removed 3 bases from V and 0 bases from J, with 8 bases in between. The CDR3 covers 14 residues. Germline CDR1 is LNHDA and CDR2 is SQIVND (reference sequence). On this clone itself: Its antigen is undetermined.

The repertoire was sequenced with immunoSEQ multiplex PCR; TCRdb's copy has only in-frame clones and lacks some. The table records around 700,000 clones, around two thirds of them present only once. Only Caucasian adults living in Nashville, Tennessee served as donors. The clonotype comes from a woman in her twenties or thirties in good health. V and J are TRBV19 and TRBJ2-5; D is unclear. Sample: memory CD4+ T cells sorted from blood. The subset is: CD45RA-negative fraction. The CDR3, as DNA: TGTGCCAGTAGTATTCAGTTACACCAAGAGACCCAGTACTTC. Encoded protein: CASSIQLHQETQYF.